Listed below are T cell receptor beta chains from one sample, sequenced in a study of blood T cell repertoires in COVID-19. Measured with immunoSEQ multiplex PCR; TCRdb has only the in-frame clones, and not every one. The sample holds some 130,000 clones; more than 70% are singletons and the top ten take 4.5% to 6%. The sample consisted of PBMCs or T cells enriched from blood (not recorded which). These receptors were taken from a man aged 35 to 55 with acute COVID-19. CDR3s include the opening cysteine and the closing phenylalanine or tryptophan. D genes are given only for firm matches. Clone sizes are given selectively: once, few, many, or a class where the clone is expanded.

-	TRBV6-5	-	TRBJ1-2	CARKKSTGVNTF	TGTGCCAGAAAAAAATCGACAGGAGTGAACACCTTC
TRBD1	TRBV24-1	-	TRBJ2-1	CATSDFGTGLNEQFF	TGTGCCACCAGTGATTTTGGGACAGGGCTCAATGAGCAGTTCTTC
-	TRBV30	-	TRBJ2-2	CAWRGRGDTGELFF	TGTGCCTGGAGGGGCAGGGGGGACACCGGGGAGCTGTTTTTT
-	TRBV19	-	TRBJ1-3	CASSRTASGNTIYF	TGTGCCAGTAGCCGGACAGCCTCTGGAAACACCATATATTTT
TRBD1	TRBV5-8	few	TRBJ2-1	CASSLETGVLDEQFF	TGTGCCAGCAGCTTGGAAACAGGGGTTCTGGATGAGCAGTTCTTC
-	TRBV25-1	-	TRBJ1-1	CASSVGGNTEAFF	TGTGCCAGCAGTGTGGGGGGGAACACTGAAGCTTTCTTT
-	TRBV28	-	TRBJ2-7	CASSLGRGPPNYEQYF	TGTGCCAGCAGTTTAGGTAGGGGCCCCCCGAACTACGAGCAGTACTTC
-	TRBV19	-	TRBJ1-5	CASSRIEGENQPQHF	TGTGCCAGTAGTCGAATAGAGGGCGAAAATCAGCCCCAGCATTTT
TRBD1	TRBV28	-	TRBJ1-2	CASRPQGANYGYTF	TGTGCCAGCCGTCCACAGGGGGCGAACTATGGCTACACCTTC
-	TRBV28	-	TRBJ1-1	CASSLGRGDTEAFF	TGTGCCAGCAGTTTGGGCAGGGGAGACACTGAAGCTTTCTTT
-	TRBV4-2	-	TRBJ1-2	CASSTNDVLNYGYTF	TGTGCCAGCAGCACTAACGACGTTCTTAACTATGGCTACACCTTC
-	TRBV5-1	-	TRBJ1-1	CASRLMTGSLTEAFF	TGCGCCAGCAGGTTGATGACAGGTTCCCTCACTGAAGCTTTCTTT
-	TRBV6-5	-	TRBJ2-3	CASSLKDTQYF	TGTGCCAGCAGTCTAAAGGATACGCAGTATTTT
-	TRBV6-5	-	TRBJ2-3	CAAFSGGTDTQYF	TGTGCCGCCTTTAGCGGAGGCACAGATACGCAGTATTTT
TRBD1	TRBV28	-	TRBJ1-2	CASSQSRGYYGYTF	TGTGCCAGCAGTCAAAGCAGGGGGTACTATGGCTACACCTTC
-	TRBV30	-	TRBJ1-4	CAHREGSEKLFF	TGTGCCCACAGGGAAGGGAGTGAAAAACTGTTTTTT
-	TRBV19	-	TRBJ1-1	CASTLGPRDTEAFF	TGTGCCAGTACATTGGGGCCTCGCGACACTGAAGCTTTCTTT
-	TRBV19	-	TRBJ1-5	CASSTPPPRTREQPQHF	TGTGCCAGTAGCACACCCCCACCGCGGACCCGGGAGCAGCCCCAGCATTTT
TRBD1	TRBV7-9	-	TRBJ1-2	CASIFNRGGGYTF	TGTGCCAGCATCTTTAACAGGGGCGGTGGCTACACCTTC
TRBD1	TRBV4-3	-	TRBJ1-4	CASSQELQGADEKLFF	TGCGCCAGCAGCCAAGAGCTGCAGGGGGCAGATGAAAAACTGTTTTTT
-	TRBV30	-	TRBJ1-2	CAWLGPGDGHYGYTF	TGTGCCTGGTTGGGGCCAGGAGATGGACACTATGGCTACACCTTC
-	TRBV6-5	-	TRBJ2-3	CASSYSIKGVADTQYF	TGTGCCAGCAGTTACTCAATCAAAGGGGTCGCAGATACGCAGTATTTT
TRBD1	TRBV3-1/TRBV3-2	-	TRBJ1-1	CASSRQGLGTEAFF	TGTGCCAGCAGCCGACAGGGGTTGGGCACTGAAGCTTTCTTT
-	TRBV4-1	-	TRBJ2-4	CASSQALFGLAKNIQYF	TGCGCCAGCAGCCAAGCCCTTTTTGGACTAGCCAAAAACATTCAGTACTTC
-	TRBV5-1	once	TRBJ1-1	CASRLRSGRGDTEAFF	TGCGCCAGCAGGCTACGGTCCGGACGGGGGGACACTGAAGCTTTCTTT
-	TRBV5-8	-	TRBJ1-2	CASSLPREIGGYTF	TGTGCCAGCAGCTTGCCCAGGGAAATAGGTGGCTACACCTTC
TRBD1	TRBV5-6	once	TRBJ2-1	CASSFDRGLSNEQFF	TGTGCCAGCAGCTTTGACAGGGGGCTCAGCAATGAGCAGTTCTTC
-	TRBV18	-	TRBJ2-1	CASSSATLAPYNEQFF	TGTGCCAGCTCATCAGCCACTCTAGCGCCGTACAATGAGCAGTTCTTC
-	TRBV15	-	TRBJ2-1	CATSRVDNEQFF	TGTGCCACCAGCAGAGTCGACAATGAGCAGTTCTTC
TRBD1	TRBV18	-	TRBJ1-1	CASSPRTGTANTEAFF	TGTGCCAGCTCACCTCGAACAGGGACAGCGAACACTGAAGCTTTCTTT
-	TRBV19	once	TRBJ1-2	CASSIRGGEANYGYTF	TGTGCCAGTAGTATAAGAGGGGGGGAAGCTAACTATGGCTACACCTTC
-	TRBV15	-	TRBJ1-1	CATSRGLAGGTEAFF	TGTGCCACCAGCAGAGGGCTCGCCGGGGGCACTGAAGCTTTCTTT
-	TRBV27	-	TRBJ1-5	CASSFRPPTPGGLNQPQHF	TGTGCCAGCAGTTTCAGACCCCCAACTCCGGGGGGCCTCAATCAGCCCCAGCATTTT
-	TRBV28	-	TRBJ1-5	CASSFTGGNQPQHF	TGTGCCAGCAGTTTCACGGGGGGCAATCAGCCCCAGCATTTT
-	TRBV27	-	TRBJ1-6	CASSLLTGLGSPLHF	TGTGCCAGCAGTTTACTTACAGGGTTAGGATCACCCCTCCACTTT
-	TRBV24-1	-	TRBJ2-1	CATSDPGQPSYNEQFF	TGTGCCACCAGTGACCCCGGACAGCCGTCCTACAATGAGCAGTTCTTC
-	TRBV4-1	-	TRBJ1-2	CASRDSGRPYGYTF	TGCGCCAGCAGAGACAGTGGAAGACCCTATGGCTACACCTTC
-	TRBV28	-	TRBJ2-7	CASARRISTQGQYF	TGTGCCAGCGCTCGAAGGATCTCCACTCAGGGGCAGTACTTC
TRBD1	TRBV7-2	-	TRBJ1-4	CASSEGQIEKLFF	TGTGCCAGCAGCGAGGGACAGATAGAAAAACTGTTTTTT
-	TRBV5-1	once	TRBJ1-2	CASSLGQINYGYTF	TGCGCCAGCAGCTTAGGACAGATAAACTATGGCTACACCTTC
-	TRBV28	few	TRBJ1-1	CASSLYGGRSTEAFF	TGTGCCAGCAGTTTATACGGGGGGCGTTCGACTGAAGCTTTCTTT
-	TRBV7-2	-	TRBJ1-5	CASPWEPTRNQPQHF	TGTGCCAGCCCCTGGGAGCCAACCCGGAATCAGCCCCAGCATTTT
-	TRBV4-3	once	TRBJ2-7	CASSQDRATEQYF	TGCGCCAGCAGCCAAGATCGAGCGACCGAGCAGTACTTC
-	TRBV11-3	-	TRBJ1-1	CASSREGHTEAFF	TGTGCCAGCAGTCGGGAGGGGCACACTGAAGCTTTCTTT
-	TRBV7-6	-	TRBJ2-5	CASSLGPLSQETQYF	TGTGCCAGCAGCTTGGGCCCGCTTTCACAAGAGACCCAGTACTTC
-	TRBV19	once	TRBJ1-4	CASMDGGEKLFF	TGTGCCAGTATGGACGGAGGGGAAAAACTGTTTTTT
TRBD1	TRBV7-6	-	TRBJ1-3	CASSPGQAATGNTIYF	TGTGCCAGCAGCCCCGGACAGGCCGCTACTGGAAACACCATATATTTT
-	TRBV4-1	-	TRBJ2-3	CASSLGRRGTDTQYF	TGCGCCAGCAGCCTCGGGAGGAGGGGGACAGATACGCAGTATTTT